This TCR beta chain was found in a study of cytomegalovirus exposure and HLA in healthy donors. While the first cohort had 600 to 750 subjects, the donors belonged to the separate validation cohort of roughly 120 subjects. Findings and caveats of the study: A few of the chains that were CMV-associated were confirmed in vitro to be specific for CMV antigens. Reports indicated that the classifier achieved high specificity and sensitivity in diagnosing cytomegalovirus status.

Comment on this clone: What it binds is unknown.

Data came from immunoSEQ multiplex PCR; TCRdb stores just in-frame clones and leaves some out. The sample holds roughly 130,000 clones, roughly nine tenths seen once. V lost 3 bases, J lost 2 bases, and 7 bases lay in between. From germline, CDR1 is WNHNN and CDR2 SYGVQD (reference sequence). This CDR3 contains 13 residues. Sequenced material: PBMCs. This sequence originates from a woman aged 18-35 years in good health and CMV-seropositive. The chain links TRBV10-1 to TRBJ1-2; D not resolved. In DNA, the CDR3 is TGCGCCAGCAGTGAAAGGCGGAACTATGGCTACACCTTC. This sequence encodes CASSERRNYGYTF.